These T cell receptor beta chains were read from a single sample in a study of cytomegalovirus exposure and HLA in healthy donors. Data came from immunoSEQ multiplex PCR; TCRdb stores just in-frame clones and leaves some out. Of 110,000 to 150,000 clones in the sample, roughly 65% are singletons; the top ten hold about 4.5%. Sequencing was performed on PBMCs. Every receptor here comes from a man in his 60s in good health and CMV-seronegative. Both conserved end residues are part of each CDR3. D genes are given only for firm matches. Some rows have no size entry. The others give once, few or many, or a class for an expanded clone.

j_gene | abundance | v_gene | d_gene | CDR3nt | CDR3aa
TRBJ2-4 | . | TRBV2 | TRBD1 | TGTGCCAGCATTGGGACAGCCGTTGACATTCAGTACTTC | CASIGTAVDIQYF
TRBJ2-2 | . | TRBV30 | . | TGTGCCTGGAGTGTACTGTCCGGGGAGCTGTTTTTT | CAWSVLSGELFF
TRBJ2-2 | . | TRBV9 | TRBD2 | TGTGCCAGCAGCGGTGGACTAGCCTTAACCGGGGAGCTGTTTTTT | CASSGGLALTGELFF
TRBJ2-3 | . | TRBV7-2 | TRBD1 | TGTGCCAGCAACAGGGGGTTGGATACGCAGTATTTT | CASNRGLDTQYF
TRBJ2-2 | . | TRBV7-6 | TRBD1 | TGTGCCAGCAGGATGGGACAGGGAGCCGGGGAGCTGTTTTTT | CASRMGQGAGELFF
TRBJ2-5 | . | TRBV6-1 | TRBD1 | TGTGCCAGCAGGATTGGACAGGGAGAGACCCAGTACTTC | CASRIGQGETQYF
TRBJ1-2 | . | TRBV4-1 | TRBD1 | TGCGCCAGCAGCCACCTTTCTCCGGGACAGGGCGGGATCTATGGCTACACCTTC | CASSHLSPGQGGIYGYTF
TRBJ2-2 | . | TRBV7-6 | . | TGTGCCAGCAGCCGGAACAGGGATACCGGGGAGCTGTTTTTT | CASSRNRDTGELFF
TRBJ2-1 | few | TRBV7-2 | TRBD2 | TGTGCCAGCATCCACAGCGGGAGCTACAATGAGCAGTTCTTC | CASIHSGSYNEQFF
TRBJ2-7 | . | TRBV15 | . | TGTGCCACCAGCGAAAGCGGAAGCTCCTACGAGCAGTACTTC | CATSESGSSYEQYF
TRBJ2-7 | . | TRBV18 | TRBD2 | TGTGCCAGCTCACCACAAGGACTAGCGGGAAACGAGCAGTACTTC | CASSPQGLAGNEQYF
TRBJ1-5 | . | TRBV5-1 | . | TGCGCCAGCAGCCCGGACAGTTCAAGGCAGCCCCAGCATTTT | CASSPDSSRQPQHF
TRBJ2-3 | . | TRBV9 | . | TGTGCCAGCAGCCCGGTTGGTACGCAGTATTTT | CASSPVGTQYF
TRBJ1-2 | . | TRBV6-6 | TRBD1 | TGTGCCAGCAGTTTCTCCGGACAGGGAACCTTC | CASSFSGQGTF
TRBJ2-5 | . | TRBV9 | . | TGTGCCAGCAGCGTAGGGAGGTCGGAGACCCAGTACTTC | CASSVGRSETQYF
TRBJ2-3 | . | TRBV28 | TRBD2 | TGTGCCAGCAGTACAGCGGGAAGGCTAACAGATACGCAGTATTTT | CASSTAGRLTDTQYF
TRBJ2-7 | few | TRBV5-1 | . | TGCGCCAGCAGCTTGGAAGCAGGTTTATCCTACGAGCAGTACTTC | CASSLEAGLSYEQYF
TRBJ1-2 | . | TRBV6-5 | . | TGTGCCAGCAGGACTCCCCCCCAGGGTGATGGCTACACCTTC | CASRTPPQGDGYTF
TRBJ1-3 | . | TRBV6-5 | . | TGTGCCAGCAGTTACGAGAGGGGGAACACCATATATTTT | CASSYERGNTIYF
TRBJ2-7 | few | TRBV11-2 | . | TGTGCCAGCAGCTTGGGCGGAGGCTACGAGCAGTACTTC | CASSLGGGYEQYF
TRBJ1-1 | . | TRBV7-9 | . | TGTGCCAGCGGCACAAGCACTGAAGCTTTCTTT | CASGTSTEAFF
TRBJ2-7 | few | TRBV29-1 | TRBD2 | TGCAGCGTAGGCGGACTAGCGGGAGGACTTTACGAGCAGTACTTC | CSVGGLAGGLYEQYF
TRBJ2-7 | . | TRBV5-1 | . | TGCGCCAGCAGCCGGGGAGTGACGGGCGAGCAGTACTTC | CASSRGVTGEQYF
TRBJ2-7 | . | TRBV5-1 | TRBD2 | TGCGCCAGCAGACGGGGCGGGAGATACGAGCAGTACTTC | CASRRGGRYEQYF
TRBJ2-3 | . | TRBV30 | . | TGTGCCTGGAGTGTACGAGTTTCTAGCACAAATACGCAGTATTTT | CAWSVRVSSTNTQYF
TRBJ2-3 | once | TRBV7-9 | . | TGTGCCAGCAGCTTAGAGGCCGGGGCGGGAAACACAGATACGCAGTATTTT | CASSLEAGAGNTDTQYF
TRBJ1-5 | . | TRBV15 | TRBD1 | TGTGCCACCCTAATGGACAGGGGGAGCAATCAGCCCCAGCATTTT | CATLMDRGSNQPQHF
TRBJ2-6 | few | TRBV7-9 | . | TGTGCCAGCAGCTTAGCTGTCGACAGCCCTGGGGCCAACGTCCTGACTTTC | CASSLAVDSPGANVLTF
TRBJ2-2 | . | TRBV2 | TRBD1 | TGTGCCAGCAGCGAAAGGAGGGCAGGGGGCAACACCGGGGAGCTGTTTTTT | CASSERRAGGNTGELFF
TRBJ2-7 | . | TRBV6-6 | . | TGTGCCAGCAGCCCGGGGGATGGGGAGCAGTACTTC | CASSPGDGEQYF
TRBJ1-1 | . | TRBV28 | . | TGTGCCAGCACCCTTAGACGGGGGAGCAGCACTGAAGCTTTCTTT | CASTLRRGSSTEAFF
TRBJ2-7 | . | TRBV9 | TRBD2 | TGTGCCAGCAGCGTAGGACTAGCGGAGACCTACGAGCAGTACTTC | CASSVGLAETYEQYF
TRBJ2-7 | . | TRBV7-6 | . | TGTGCCAGCAGCTTAGATGGAGCTTCCTACGAGCAGTACTTC | CASSLDGASYEQYF
TRBJ2-7 | . | TRBV5-8 | TRBD2 | TGTGCCAGCAGCTTGGAGGGACTAGCGGGAGTTCCCTACGAGCAGTACTTC | CASSLEGLAGVPYEQYF
TRBJ2-6 | . | TRBV30 | TRBD2 | TGTGCCTGGGAGCGGGGCTCTGGGGCCAACGTCCTGACTTTC | CAWERGSGANVLTF
TRBJ2-5 | . | TRBV29-1 | TRBD2 | TGCAGCGGGCGGGGGGGCACTAGCGGGATTGAGACCCAGTACTTC | CSGRGGTSGIETQYF
TRBJ2-7 | . | TRBV11-2 | TRBD2 | TGTGCCAGCAGCACCCGACTAGCGGAAGCCTACGAGCAGTACTTC | CASSTRLAEAYEQYF
TRBJ2-2 | . | TRBV15 | TRBD2 | TGTGCCACCTCATTCGATTTAGCGGGAGGCGCCGGGGAGCTGTTTTTT | CATSFDLAGGAGELFF
TRBJ2-7 | once | TRBV5-6 | TRBD1 | TGTGCCAGCAGCTTGGCGGACAGGGGCTTCAACTACGAGCAGTACTTC | CASSLADRGFNYEQYF
TRBJ2-1 | . | TRBV4-3 | . | TGCGCCAGCAGCCAAGACAGGGCCTACAATGAGCAGTTCTTC | CASSQDRAYNEQFF
TRBJ2-7 | . | TRBV11-3 | TRBD2 | TGTGCCAGCAGCGTTACTAGCGGGAACGAGCAGTACTTC | CASSVTSGNEQYF
TRBJ1-4 | . | TRBV9 | . | TGTGCCAGCAGCGTAGCCACAGGGTTAAATGAAAAACTGTTTTTT | CASSVATGLNEKLFF
TRBJ2-1 | . | TRBV7-9 | . | TGTGCCAGCGGACCCCTGGAGCGGAGAAATGAGCAGTTCTTC | CASGPLERRNEQFF